The 25 T cell receptor beta chains given below trace back to one sample, sequenced in a study of blood T cell repertoires in COVID-19. Profiling relied on immunoSEQ multiplex PCR, and the TCRdb table lists in-frame clones only, not all of them. The data contain more than 70,000 clones, 85% to 95% of them singletons. The sample taken for sequencing was peripheral blood. The receptor source for this set is a woman in her forties or fifties in a cohort sampled during active COVID-19.

V and J are TRBV4-1 and TRBJ1-6; TRBD1 might be the D (6 bases). Germline V CDR1 and CDR2: MGHRA, YSYEKL. The CDR3 consists of 17 residues. Between the trimmed V and J ends, which lost 1 base and 4 bases, there was a span of 14 bases. The CDR3 spells CASSQGQAGQYNSPLHF. In DNA, the CDR3 is TGCGCCAGCAGCCAAGGCCAAGCTGGACAGTATAATTCACCCCTCCACTTT.

The chain couples TRBV6-1 to TRBJ1-3; D is perhaps TRBD1 (5 bases). The CDR3 has 14 residues. Germline V CDR1 and CDR2: MNHNS, SASEGT. Trimming pared 2 bases from V and 8 bases from J, leaving 13 bases between. The CDR3 reads CASSEYGRVDTIYF. In nucleotides, the CDR3 is TGTGCCAGCAGTGAATACGGCAGGGTGGACACCATATATTTT.

The CDR3 DNA reads TGCGCCAGCAGCCAAGGTGAAGAAGGGGCCTCGGGTTCACCCCTCCACTTT. It specifies CASSQGEEGASGSPLHF. The chain recombines TRBV4-1 with TRBJ1-6; TRBD1 is a possible D gene (5 bases). CDR3 size: 17 residues. The V and J ends lost 1 base and 9 bases respectively, with 19 bases between them. CDR1 and CDR2 (germline): MGHRA, YSYEKL.

The chain combines TRBV5-1 with TRBJ2-1, with D hard to call. This CDR3 comprises 13 residues. Per the germline V gene, CDR1 is SGHRS and CDR2 is YFSETQ. The V and J ends lost 0 bases and 5 bases respectively, with 6 bases between them. The CDR3 loop reads CASSLVANNEQFF. CDR3 coding DNA: TGCGCCAGCAGCTTGGTGGCCAACAATGAGCAGTTCTTC.

The chain has TRBV4-1 and TRBJ2-5, with D perhaps TRBD1 (6 bases). The CDR3 totals 15 residues. V was trimmed by 6 bases and J by 1 base, leaving 15 bases between them. Germline loops: CDR1 MGHRA, CDR2 YSYEKL. The CDR3 reads CASSLNTGRQETQYF. The CDR3 DNA is TGCGCCAGCAGTCTAAATACAGGGCGCCAAGAGACCCAGTACTTC.

With regard to this clone: At one of its ends the junction is not consistent with the germline gene, which may arise from a read error. The chain is built from TRBV28 and TRBJ2-7; D is unresolved. Germline V lookup: CDR1 MDHEN, CDR2 SYDVKM. CDR3 size: 11 residues. CDR3 DNA sequence: TGTGCCAGCAGTTCTAACCAAAGAATCGCCTTC. Its protein is CASSSNQRIAF.

The chain is built from TRBV18 and TRBJ1-6; maybe TRBD1 (5 bases). Germline assignment: CDR1 KGHSH and CDR2 LQKENI. The CDR3 loop spans 15 amino acids. Trimming pared 6 bases from V and 9 bases from J, leaving 18 bases between. As DNA, the CDR3 is TGTGCCAGCTCCTCTGTCAGCAGGGTTCGTTCACCCCTCCACTTT. Amino acid sequence: CASSSVSRVRSPLHF.

Turning to this clone: Different DNA sequences within this sample yield the same CDR3. The V and J genes are TRBV7-2 and TRBJ1-5; 7 positions match TRBD1. Germline loops: CDR1 SGHTA, CDR2 FQGNSA. The CDR3 runs to 13 residues. J gave up 7 bases and V 5 bases, and 5 bases lay outside the gene matches. The CDR3 spells CASSLTGRQPQHF. CDR3 sequence (DNA): TGTGCCAGCAGCCTGACAGGGAGGCAGCCCCAGCATTTT.

The chain combines TRBV4-2 with TRBJ2-1; possibly TRBD1 for D (6 bases). V lost 0 bases, J lost 2 bases, and 11 bases lay in between. The CDR3 runs 16 residues. Germline-derived CDR1 and CDR2 are LGHNA and YNFKEQ. The CDR3 nucleotides are TGTGCCAGCAGCCAAGATCTACAGGGAACCTACAATGAGCAGTTCTTC. Its protein product is CASSQDLQGTYNEQFF.

The chain employs TRBV7-3 and TRBJ1-4, with D perhaps TRBD1 (5 bases). The CDR3 loop spans 14 amino acids. CDR1 and CDR2 (germline): SGHTA, FQGTGA. V dropped 3 bases and J dropped 6 bases, with 11 bases sitting between them. CDR3 region: CASSLSRVDEKLFF. The CDR3 region has the DNA TGTGCCAGCAGCTTGAGCAGGGTAGATGAAAAACTGTTTTTT.

The rearrangement links TRBV7-2 to TRBJ2-1, with 10 bases matching TRBD1. V lost 8 bases to trimming and J lost 5 bases; unmatched junction nucleotides: 3. This CDR3 is 13 amino acids long. Germline V gene sequence: CDR1 SGHTA, CDR2 FQGNSA. The CDR3 nucleotides read TGTGCCAGCGGGGGGACAGGGGACAATGAGCAGTTCTTC. This gives the protein CASGGTGDNEQFF. The full variable domain, in which reference TRBV7-2 and TRBJ2-1 provide the parts outside the CDR3, is GAGVSQSPSNKVTEKGKDVELRCDPISGHTALYWYRQSLGQGLEFLIYFQGNSAPDKSGLPSDRFSAERTGGSVSTLTIQRTQQEDSAVYLCASGGTGDNEQFFGPGTRLTVL.

The CDR3 sequence is CASSSQGTSGEQFF. In DNA, the CDR3 is TGTGCCAGCAGCTCACAGGGGACTAGCGGCGAGCAGTTCTTC. The V call is TRBV11-2, the J call TRBJ2-1, with 11 nucleotides matching TRBD2. CDR1 SGHAT and CDR2 FQNNGV come from the germline V gene. CDR3 size: 14 residues. Trimming removed 4 bases from V and 10 bases from J; junction bases left unmatched: 6.

V gene TRBV18 combines with J gene TRBJ1-6, with a weak D call TRBD1 (6 bases). Germline lookup yields CDR1 KGHSH and CDR2 LQKENI. The CDR3 is 14 residues long. V was clipped by 5 bases and J by 10 bases, with 15 bases between them. The CDR3 sequence is CASSIQGLESPLHF. CDR3 DNA: TGTGCCAGCTCAATACAGGGCCTGGAATCACCCCTCCACTTT. The full variable domain, rest sourced from reference TRBV18 and TRBJ1-6, is NAGVMQNPRHLVRRRGQEARLRCSPMKGHSHVYWYRQLPEEGLKFMVYLQKENIIDESGMPKERFSAEFPKEGPSILRIQQVVRGDSAAYFCASSIQGLESPLHFGNGTRLTVT.

This rearrangement joins TRBV15 to TRBJ2-1; 9 nucleotides align to TRBD2. Germline CDR1 reads LNHNV; CDR2 reads YYDKDF (reference sequence). The trim removed 1 base at V and 8 bases at J, leaving 0 bases unmatched. CDR3 length: 13 amino acids. CDR3 in amino acids: CATSRGGRDEQFF. As DNA, the CDR3 is TGTGCCACCAGCAGAGGCGGGAGGGATGAGCAGTTCTTC.

This clone was seen a few times. V is TRBV7-3 and J is TRBJ1-1; TRBD1 is a possible D gene (5 bases). This CDR3 spans 13 amino acids. Germline V gives CDR1 SGHTA, CDR2 FQGTGA. V was shortened by 3 bases and J by 11 bases, with 16 bases between the two germline ends. This chain's CDR3 is CASSFGREEGAFF. In nucleotides, the CDR3 is TGTGCCAGCAGCTTCGGCAGGGAGGAAGGTGCTTTCTTT.

This clone was observed a single time. CDR3: CASSLGDGGAKNIQYF. The CDR3 DNA is TGCGCCAGCAGCTTGGGCGATGGCGGGGCCAAAAACATTCAGTACTTC. V gene TRBV5-1 combines with J gene TRBJ2-4, with D maybe TRBD2 (5 bases). The CDR3 covers 16 residues. In germline, CDR1 is SGHRS, CDR2 YFSETQ. V lost 0 bases and J 1 base, leaving 11 bases between the germline ends. Full variable domain (rest looked up from reference TRBV5-1 and TRBJ2-4): KAGVTQTPRYLIKTRGQQVTLSCSPISGHRSVSWYQQTPGQGLQFLFEYFSETQRNKGNFPGRFSGRQFSNSRSEMNVSTLELGDSALYLCASSLGDGGAKNIQYFGAGTRLSVL.

The chain joins TRBV7-9 to TRBJ1-3; TRBD1 matches at 8 bases. Germline V gene data show CDR1 as SEHNR and CDR2 as FQNEAQ (reference sequence). CDR3 size: 16 residues. Losses at the gene ends were 4 bases for V and 4 bases for J; bases not matched to a gene: 9. DNA of the CDR3: TGTGCCAGCAGCTCCCAGGACAGGGTAAAAGGAAACACCATATATTTT. Its protein product is CASSSQDRVKGNTIYF.

V is TRBV21-1 and J is TRBJ2-7; the table assigns TRBD1, which was not confirmed against the DNA. TRBV21-1 is an annotated pseudogene. The CDR3 covers 15 residues. The CDR3 reads CAPPRADRQKYEQYF. Written as DNA, the CDR3 is TGTGCCCCCCCGCGGGCGGACAGGCAAAAATACGAGCAGTACTTC.

The V gene is TRBV7-9, the J gene TRBJ1-2, with 11 positions matching TRBD1. The V gene's germline CDR1 is SEHNR and CDR2 FQNEAQ (reference sequence). Germline trimming cut 5 bases from V and 7 bases from J; bases unmatched to any gene: 15. The CDR3 has 17 amino acids. As DNA, the CDR3 is TGTGCCAGCAGCCTGAAGGGACAGGGGGGTCTTCGAGGTGGCTACACCTTC. It codes for CASSLKGQGGLRGGYTF.

The chain has TRBV7-8 and TRBJ1-5; perhaps TRBD1 as D (6 bases). V gave up 1 base and J gave up 3 bases, with 13 bases separating them. Germline CDR1 reads SGHVS; CDR2 reads FQNEAQ. This CDR3 is 16 amino acids long. The CDR3 DNA sequence: TGTGCCAGCAGCTTAGTAACAAACAGGGCCAATCAGCCCCAGCATTTT. Translation: CASSLVTNRANQPQHF.

This clone was recorded only once. The rearrangement links TRBV5-6 to TRBJ2-3, with 8 nucleotides matching TRBD1. The V gene's germline CDR1 is SGHDT and CDR2 YYEEEE. The CDR3 spans 17 residues. V gave up 2 bases and J gave up 6 bases; unmatched junction bases: 14. The CDR3 DNA reads TGTGCCAGCAGCTTCTGGACAGGGTTTGGACGGGGGGATACGCAGTATTTT. Translated, it gives CASSFWTGFGRGDTQYF.

The chain carries TRBV16 and TRBJ1-5, with no clear D. The CDR3 contains 14 residues. The V gene's germline CDR1 is KGHSY and CDR2 FQNENV. V was trimmed by 5 bases and J by 0 bases, leaving 8 bases between them. CDR3 sequence: CASSAGSSNQPQHF. DNA for the CDR3: TGTGCCAGCAGCGCCGGGAGTAGCAATCAGCCCCAGCATTTT.

This clone was counted between two and nine times. The V call is TRBV4-1, the J call TRBJ1-6, with 8 positions matching TRBD1. The CDR3 length is 12 residues. Looked up from germline, CDR1 is MGHRA and CDR2 is YSYEKL. The junction had 4 bases not matched to a gene; V was cut back by 4 bases and J by 14 bases. The CDR3 region has the DNA TGCGCCAGCAGCCCAGGGGGCCAGTCCCTCCACTTT. It encodes CASSPGGQSLHF.

This clone came up once. This sequence joins TRBV10-2 and TRBJ2-1, with D unresolved. With 2 bases removed from V and 4 bases from J, the gap between germline ends came to 9 bases. Germline assignment: CDR1 WSHSY and CDR2 SAAADI. This CDR3 comprises 14 residues. The CDR3 loop is CASSEGTGYNEQFF. The CDR3 DNA reads as TGCGCCAGCAGTGAGGGAACGGGTTACAATGAGCAGTTCTTC.

This clone was detected once. V gene TRBV3-1 (or the pseudogene TRBV3-2) combines with J gene TRBJ2-2; D gene uncertain. Trimming left V 3 bases short and J 8 bases short, with 7 bases between. Germline CDR1 reads LGHDT; CDR2 reads YNNKEL (reference sequence). The CDR3 runs 12 residues. The CDR3 here is CASSQVAGELFF. Here the CDR3 DNA reads TGTGCCAGCAGCCAGGTGGCAGGGGAGCTGTTTTTT.